These T cell receptor beta chains were read from a single sample in a study of blood T cells in healthy people across ages. Using its own MiXCR run on the 5' RACE reads, TCRdb lists one record per CDR3 protein. This table has just over 800,000 distinct CDR3 sequences, around 62% appearing once. Source material: blood. These receptors were taken from a man aged 25-40 years in good health. CDR3s include the opening cysteine and the closing phenylalanine or tryptophan. A D gene is named only where the DNA matches it firmly. Size is omitted from some rows. Given values are once, few, many or a class for expanded clones.

abundance: .
d_gene: TRBD2
j_gene: TRBJ2-7
v_gene: TRBV28
CDR3nt: TGTGCCAGCAGTTCCCCCCGGCGGGGGATGAGCTCCTACGAGCAGTACTTC
CDR3aa: CASSSPRRGMSSYEQYF

abundance: .
d_gene: TRBD1
j_gene: TRBJ2-3
v_gene: TRBV5-1
CDR3nt: TGCGCCAGCAGGACAGGGGGCGAAGATACGCAGTATTTT
CDR3aa: CASRTGGEDTQYF

abundance: .
d_gene: .
j_gene: TRBJ2-5
v_gene: TRBV7-3
CDR3nt: TGTGCCAGCAGCTTAGAGCCGTCCCAAGAGACCCAGTACTTC
CDR3aa: CASSLEPSQETQYF

abundance: .
d_gene: .
j_gene: TRBJ2-1
v_gene: TRBV6-2/TRBV6-3
CDR3nt: TGTGCCAGCAGGTGTGGGGAATACTACAATGAGCAGTTCTTC
CDR3aa: CASRCGEYYNEQFF

abundance: .
d_gene: .
j_gene: TRBJ2-3
v_gene: TRBV9
CDR3nt: TGTGCCAGCAGCCCCCGCCCCAGGGAGGATACGCAGTATTTT
CDR3aa: CASSPRPREDTQYF

abundance: .
d_gene: .
j_gene: TRBJ1-4
v_gene: TRBV18
CDR3nt: TGTGCCAGTTCACGGTTCTCCAGGGATGCAACTAATGAAAAACTGTTTTTT
CDR3aa: CASSRFSRDATNEKLFF

abundance: .
d_gene: .
j_gene: TRBJ2-3
v_gene: TRBV7-6
CDR3nt: TGTGCCAGCAGCCAGAACCAACTAGCAGGTTTCACAGATACGCAGTATTTT
CDR3aa: CASSQNQLAGFTDTQYF

abundance: once
d_gene: TRBD2
j_gene: TRBJ2-7
v_gene: TRBV4-1
CDR3nt: TGCGCCAGCAGCCGGGAGGGACTAGCGGTCTACAATGAGCAGTACTTC
CDR3aa: CASSREGLAVYNEQYF

abundance: .
d_gene: TRBD1
j_gene: TRBJ2-7
v_gene: TRBV6-4
CDR3nt: TGTGCCAGCAGTGCGGAGGCACAGGGGTCCTACGAGCAGTACTTC
CDR3aa: CASSAEAQGSYEQYF

abundance: .
d_gene: .
j_gene: TRBJ1-4
v_gene: TRBV7-9
CDR3nt: TGTGCCAGCAGCCGCCGGGACGGGAATGAAAAACTGTTTTTT
CDR3aa: CASSRRDGNEKLFF

abundance: .
d_gene: .
j_gene: TRBJ2-1
v_gene: TRBV20-1
CDR3nt: TGCAGTGCTAGTGAAGGGGACCTCGGAATCAATGAGCAGTTCTTC
CDR3aa: CSASEGDLGINEQFF

abundance: once
d_gene: .
j_gene: TRBJ2-5
v_gene: TRBV20-1
CDR3nt: TGCAGTGCAGACAGTTTAGAGACCCAGTACTTC
CDR3aa: CSADSLETQYF

abundance: .
d_gene: .
j_gene: TRBJ2-3
v_gene: TRBV28
CDR3nt: TGTGCCAGCAGTTCTTCTTTAGATACGCAGTATTTT
CDR3aa: CASSSSLDTQYF

abundance: once
d_gene: .
j_gene: TRBJ2-7
v_gene: TRBV27
CDR3nt: TGTGCCAGCAGTTCGAACAGGGGGGGTCCCTACGAGCAGTACTTC
CDR3aa: CASSSNRGGPYEQYF

abundance: .
d_gene: .
j_gene: TRBJ2-7
v_gene: TRBV4-3
CDR3nt: TGCGCCAGCAGCCAAGTTGAGGGTTCCTACGAGCAGTACTTC
CDR3aa: CASSQVEGSYEQYF

abundance: .
d_gene: TRBD1
j_gene: TRBJ1-6
v_gene: TRBV27
CDR3nt: TGTGCCAGCAGTCGGGACAGCCATAATTCACCCCTCCACTTT
CDR3aa: CASSRDSHNSPLHF